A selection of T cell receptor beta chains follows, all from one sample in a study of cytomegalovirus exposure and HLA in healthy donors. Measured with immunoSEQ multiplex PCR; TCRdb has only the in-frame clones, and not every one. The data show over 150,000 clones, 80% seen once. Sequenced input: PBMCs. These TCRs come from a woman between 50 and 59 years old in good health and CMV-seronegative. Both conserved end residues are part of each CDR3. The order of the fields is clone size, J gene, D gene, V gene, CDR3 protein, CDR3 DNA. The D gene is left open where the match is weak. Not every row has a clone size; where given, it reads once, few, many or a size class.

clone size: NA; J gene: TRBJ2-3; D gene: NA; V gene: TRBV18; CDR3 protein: CASSPPGGSRTDTQYF; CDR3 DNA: TGTGCCAGCTCACCACCAGGGGGTTCCCGCACAGATACGCAGTATTTT
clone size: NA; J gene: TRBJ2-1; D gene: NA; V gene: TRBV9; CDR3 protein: CASSVAARGAVYNEQFF; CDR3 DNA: TGTGCCAGCAGCGTTGCAGCCCGGGGGGCAGTTTATAATGAGCAGTTCTTC
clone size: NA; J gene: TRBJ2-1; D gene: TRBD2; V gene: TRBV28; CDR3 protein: CASSRSSGNLINEQFF; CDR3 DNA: TGTGCCAGCAGTAGATCTAGCGGGAATTTGATCAATGAGCAGTTCTTC
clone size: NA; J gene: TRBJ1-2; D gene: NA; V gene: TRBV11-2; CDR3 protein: CASSLVRGYGYTF; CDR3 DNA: TGTGCCAGCAGCTTAGTAAGGGGCTATGGCTACACCTTC
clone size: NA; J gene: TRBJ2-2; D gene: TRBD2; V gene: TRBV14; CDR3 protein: CASSLQRTSGRTGELFF; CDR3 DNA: TGTGCCAGCAGCCTCCAACGGACTAGCGGGAGGACCGGGGAGCTGTTTTTT
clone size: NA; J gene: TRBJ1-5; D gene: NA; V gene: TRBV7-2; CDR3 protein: CASSLDRNSNQPQHF; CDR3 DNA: TGTGCCAGCAGCTTAGACAGGAATAGCAATCAGCCCCAGCATTTT
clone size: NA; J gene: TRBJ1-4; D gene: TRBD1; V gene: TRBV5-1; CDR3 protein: CASSRGQGKNEKLFF; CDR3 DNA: TGCGCCAGCAGCAGGGGACAGGGGAAGAATGAAAAACTGTTTTTT
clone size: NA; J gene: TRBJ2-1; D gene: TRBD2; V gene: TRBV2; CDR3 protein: CASTRTSGIYNEQFF; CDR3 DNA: TGTGCCAGCACTCGGACTAGCGGGATCTACAATGAGCAGTTCTTC
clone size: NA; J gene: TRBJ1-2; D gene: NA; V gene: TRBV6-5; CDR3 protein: CASTDSLTGNGYTF; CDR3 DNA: TGTGCCAGCACAGACTCGTTAACAGGGAATGGCTACACCTTC
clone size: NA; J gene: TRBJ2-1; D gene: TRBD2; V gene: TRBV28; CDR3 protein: CASSLKAGGDRRDEQFF; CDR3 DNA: TGTGCCAGCAGTTTAAAGGCGGGAGGTGATAGGAGGGATGAGCAGTTCTTC
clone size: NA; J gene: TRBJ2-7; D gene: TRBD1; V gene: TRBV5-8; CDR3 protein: CASSLAGTGGYEQYF; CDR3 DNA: TGTGCCAGCAGCTTGGCCGGGACAGGGGGCTACGAGCAGTACTTC
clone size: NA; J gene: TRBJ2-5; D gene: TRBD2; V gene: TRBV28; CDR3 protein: CASSPAPGTSGGNQETQYF; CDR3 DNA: TGTGCCAGCAGTCCAGCCCCCGGGACTAGCGGGGGTAACCAAGAGACCCAGTACTTC
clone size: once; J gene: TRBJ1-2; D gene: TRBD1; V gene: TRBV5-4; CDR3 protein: CASSFDRGDGYTF; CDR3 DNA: TGTGCCAGCAGCTTTGACAGGGGGGACGGCTACACCTTC
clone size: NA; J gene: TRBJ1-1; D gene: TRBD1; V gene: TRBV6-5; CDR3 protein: CAISTGQRLTTEAFF; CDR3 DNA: TGTGCCATTTCAACGGGACAGCGTCTAACCACTGAAGCTTTCTTT
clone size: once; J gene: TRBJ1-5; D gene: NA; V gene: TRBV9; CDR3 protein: CASSVGHGNQPQHF; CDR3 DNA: TGTGCCAGCAGCGTTGGACATGGCAATCAGCCCCAGCATTTT
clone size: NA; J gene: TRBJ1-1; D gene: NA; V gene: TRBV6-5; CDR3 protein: CASSYSDAGTEAFF; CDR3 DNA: TGTGCCAGCAGTTACTCGGACGCGGGCACTGAAGCTTTCTTT
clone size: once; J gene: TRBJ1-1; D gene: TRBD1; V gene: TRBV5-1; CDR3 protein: CASSGDRVTFF; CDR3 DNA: TGCGCCAGCAGCGGGGACAGGGTGACTTTCTTT
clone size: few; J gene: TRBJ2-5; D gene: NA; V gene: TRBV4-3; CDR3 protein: CASSQEGGARRNQETQYF; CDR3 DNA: TGCGCCAGCAGCCAAGAGGGGGGGGCCCGGAGGAATCAAGAGACCCAGTACTTC
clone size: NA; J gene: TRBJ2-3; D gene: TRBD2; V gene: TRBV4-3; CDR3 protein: CASSQGRGGRESTDTQYF; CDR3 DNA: TGCGCCAGCAGCCAAGGGCGGGGGGGCCGGGAAAGCACAGATACGCAGTATTTT
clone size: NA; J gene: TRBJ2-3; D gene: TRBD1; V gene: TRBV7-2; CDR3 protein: CASSLGTGAQYF; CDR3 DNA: TGTGCCAGCAGCTTGGGGACAGGGGCGCAGTATTTT
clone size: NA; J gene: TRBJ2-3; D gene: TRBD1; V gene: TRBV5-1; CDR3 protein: CASSRDRASTDTQYF; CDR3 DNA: TGCGCCAGCAGCCGGGACAGGGCTAGCACAGATACGCAGTATTTT
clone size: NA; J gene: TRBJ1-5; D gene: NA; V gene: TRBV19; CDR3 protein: CASSIDYRVPDF; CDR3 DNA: TGTGCCAGTAGTATAGATTACAGAGTCCCGGATTTT
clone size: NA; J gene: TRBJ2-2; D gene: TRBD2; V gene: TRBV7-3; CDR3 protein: CASSSAGDGTGELFF; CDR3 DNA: TGTGCCAGCAGCTCAGCGGGAGATGGCACCGGGGAGCTGTTTTTT
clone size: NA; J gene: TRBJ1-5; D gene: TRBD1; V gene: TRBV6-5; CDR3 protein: CASRAQGASNQPQHF; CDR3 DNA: TGTGCCAGCAGGGCACAGGGGGCTAGCAATCAGCCCCAGCATTTT
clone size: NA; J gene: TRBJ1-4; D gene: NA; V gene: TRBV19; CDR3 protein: CASSIGPSQQELFF; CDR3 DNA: TGTGCCAGTAGTATCGGCCCCTCCCAGCAGGAACTGTTTTTT
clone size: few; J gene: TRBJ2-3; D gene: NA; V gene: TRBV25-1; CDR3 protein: CASSEFSVTDTQYF; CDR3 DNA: TGTGCCAGCAGTGAATTTTCGGTCACAGATACGCAGTATTTT
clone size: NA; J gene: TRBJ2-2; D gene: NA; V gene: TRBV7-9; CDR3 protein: CASSRDRPTNTGELFF; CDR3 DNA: TGTGCCAGCAGCCGAGACAGGCCAACGAACACCGGGGAGCTGTTTTTT
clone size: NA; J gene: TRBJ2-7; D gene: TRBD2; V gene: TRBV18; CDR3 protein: CASSPLAGPYEQYF; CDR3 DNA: TGTGCCAGCTCACCTCTAGCGGGTCCCTACGAGCAGTACTTC
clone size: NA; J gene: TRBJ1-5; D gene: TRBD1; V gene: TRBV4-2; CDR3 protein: CASSQAGQGVPQHF; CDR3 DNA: TGTGCCAGCAGCCAGGCCGGACAGGGGGTGCCCCAGCATTTT